These 6 T cell receptor beta chains share one sample of origin, sequenced in a study of OX40 agonist ivuxolimab in advanced cancers. Some clones are missing from TCRdb's copy, which holds only in-frame ones; the method was immunoSEQ multiplex PCR. Counted here are fewer than 95,000 clones, around 90% occurring once; the ten biggest clones make up about 3%. The specimen comprised CD4+ or CD8+ T cells sorted from blood, sampled in a trial of the OX40 agonist ivuxolimab. These receptors were taken from an adult with an advanced solid tumor such as melanoma, head and neck, liver or kidney cancer.

This chain links TRBV27 with TRBJ1-2; a possible D gene is TRBD1 (5 bases). This CDR3 region has 15 residues. Trimming took 5 bases from V and 0 from J, leaving 13 bases between them. CDR1 is MNHEY, CDR2 SMNVEV, per germline (reference sequence). The CDR3 DNA follows: TGTGCCAGCAGTCCCCGGGGGAGAGCTAACTATGGCTACACCTTC. Protein sequence: CASSPRGRANYGYTF.

The sample holds a few counts of this clone. V usage is TRBV7-9 and J usage is TRBJ2-7, with D possibly being TRBD1 (6 bases). Germline V gene lookup returns CDR1 SEHNR and CDR2 FQNEAQ (reference sequence). The CDR3 spans 13 residues. The V end lost 7 bases, the J end lost 3 bases, and 13 bases lay between the germline ends. For the CDR3, the DNA is TGTGCCAGCACCCTGGACAGCGGCTACGAGCAGTACTTC. This sequence encodes CASTLDSGYEQYF.

The chain couples TRBV11-3 to TRBJ2-2; TRBD2 aligns across 14 bases. Germline CDR1 SGHNT, CDR2 YENEEA. This CDR3 contains 17 residues. Trimming removed 1 base from V and 4 bases from J; junction bases left unmatched: 2. The CDR3 loop reads CASSLGLAGGLTGELFF. The CDR3 coding sequence is TGTGCCAGCAGCTTAGGACTAGCGGGAGGGCTCACCGGGGAGCTGTTTTTT.

The chain joins TRBV6-6 to TRBJ2-3, with no clear D. The CDR3 is 13 residues long. The germline V and J ends were trimmed by 6 bases and 2 bases, with 9 bases remaining between them. Per germline, CDR1 MNHNY and CDR2 SVGAGI (reference sequence). CDR3 loop: CASRAVITDTQYF. CDR3 bases: TGTGCCAGCAGAGCCGTAATCACAGATACGCAGTATTTT.

This clone was seen just once. This chain joins TRBV13 and TRBJ2-1; D is uncertain. The CDR3 is 16 amino acids. Trimming took off 3 bases at V and 1 base at J, with 13 bases between the two ends. The germline V gene has CDR1 PRHDT and CDR2 FYEKMQ (reference sequence). CDR3 sequence: CASSFPTGLSYNEQFF. CDR3 bases: TGTGCCAGCAGCTTTCCAACCGGTCTTTCCTACAATGAGCAGTTCTTC.

The chain employs TRBV28 and TRBJ1-1, with D perhaps TRBD1 (5 bases). The CDR3 loop spans 14 amino acids. V lost 4 bases to trimming and J lost 4 bases, with 13 bases between them. Germline V lookup: CDR1 MDHEN, CDR2 SYDVKM. The CDR3 region has the DNA TGTGCCAGCAGTTATGGGCGGGGGGGCACTGAAGCTTTCTTT. It translates to CASSYGRGGTEAFF.